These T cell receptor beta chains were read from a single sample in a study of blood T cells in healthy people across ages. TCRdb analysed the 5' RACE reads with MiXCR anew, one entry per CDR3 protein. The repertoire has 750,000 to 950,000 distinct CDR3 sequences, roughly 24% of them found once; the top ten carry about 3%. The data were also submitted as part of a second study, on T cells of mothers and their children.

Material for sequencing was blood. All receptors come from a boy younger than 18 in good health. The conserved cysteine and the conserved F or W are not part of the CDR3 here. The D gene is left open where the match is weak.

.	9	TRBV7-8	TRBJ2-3	ASKSDDTQY
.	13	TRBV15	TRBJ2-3	ATSRQSGPVDTQY
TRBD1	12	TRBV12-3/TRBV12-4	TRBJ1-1	ASRQGGWRTEAF
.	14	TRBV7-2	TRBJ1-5	ASSFYRADYNQPQH
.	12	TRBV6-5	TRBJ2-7	ASSYSSSPYEQY
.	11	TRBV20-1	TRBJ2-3	SASTGAGDTQY
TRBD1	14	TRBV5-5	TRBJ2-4	ASSLGTGGSMDIQY
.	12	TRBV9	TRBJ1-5	ASSASGSGQPQH
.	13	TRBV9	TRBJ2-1	ASSFTGEGYNEQF
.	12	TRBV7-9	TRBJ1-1	ASSLAGLAPEAF
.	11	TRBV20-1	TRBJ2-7	SARPRGLYEQY
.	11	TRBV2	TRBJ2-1	ASSDLAGLEQF
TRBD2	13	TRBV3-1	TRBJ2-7	ASSRTSGGRDEQY
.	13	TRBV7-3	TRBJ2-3	ASSFLGGPGDTQY
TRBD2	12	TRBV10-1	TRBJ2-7	ASSESRGGNEQY
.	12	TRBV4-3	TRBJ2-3	ASSQALVTDTQY
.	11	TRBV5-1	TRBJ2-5	ASRLGTGETQY
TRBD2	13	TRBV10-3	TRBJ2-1	AISEPSSGGREQF
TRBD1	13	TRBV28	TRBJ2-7	ASSRPGQGVDEQY
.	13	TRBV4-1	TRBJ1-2	ASSQVEGGDYGYT
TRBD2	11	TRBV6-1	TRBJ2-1	ASRSGVHNEQF
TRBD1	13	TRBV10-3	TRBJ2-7	AISEHRGLKYEQY
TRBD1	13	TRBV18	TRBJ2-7	ASSPGTGGNYEQY
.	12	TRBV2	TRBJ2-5	ASSDEQTQETQY
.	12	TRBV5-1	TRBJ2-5	ASSPGLYLETQY
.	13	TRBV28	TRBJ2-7	ASSLRGRGPYEQY
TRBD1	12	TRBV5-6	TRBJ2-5	ASSLRQGLKTQY
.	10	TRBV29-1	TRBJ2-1	SVHEGYNEQF